This T cell receptor (beta chain) was documented in a study of blood T cell repertoires in COVID-19. Everyone who took part was roughly 18 to 89 years old, and they came from 24 US areas. Using immunoSEQ multiplex PCR, the repertoire was profiled, and TCRdb retains in-frame clones only, with some absent. The sample holds fewer than 200,000 clones, about 88% seen once. The germline CDR1 and CDR2 sequences are SGHRS and YFSETQ. The trim removed 4 bases at V and 9 bases at J, leaving 9 bases unmatched. The CDR3 contains 15 residues. This receptor was taken from a man aged 45-65 years who had recovered from COVID-19. V gene TRBV5-1 combines with J gene TRBJ2-5, with 13 bases matching TRBD2. The sample was PBMCs or T cells enriched from blood (not recorded which). The CDR3: CASSPGLAGLGAQYF. The CDR3 region has the DNA TGCGCCAGCAGCCCGGGACTAGCGGGACTGGGGGCCCAGTACTTC.